The sequence of this T cell receptor beta chain was determined in a study of blood T cell repertoires in COVID-19. Looking at the study overall: Specimens from acute and convalescent COVID-19 originated in the United States, Italy and Spain. From T cells, B-cell-depleted T cells, or PBMCs came the material, which was cDNA or gDNA.

As handled by the study authors: Quantification of nucleated cells was approximated via reference gene primer amplification. The method was immunoSEQ multiplex PCR; TCRdb's version includes in-frame clones alone and lacks a portion of them. The DNA gave D and trimming, while V, J and clone size come from that table. Counted here are roughly 200,000 clones, 85% occurring once; the ten biggest clones make up 6.5% to 10%. Germline V CDR1 and CDR2: MGHRA, YSYEKL. V lost 0 bases, J lost 1 base, and 13 bases lay in between. The CDR3 runs to 17 residues. The TCR was taken from a woman aged 55-69 years with acute or convalescent COVID-19. Sequencing was carried out using peripheral blood. J is TRBJ2-1 and V is TRBV4-1, with unresolved D. CDR3 coding DNA: TGCGCCAGCAGCCAAGATCCGACTCTAGTTTCCTACAATGAGCAGTTCTTC. Translating it yields CASSQDPTLVSYNEQFF.